This record concerns one T cell receptor beta chain sequence. Per the germline V gene, CDR1 is SGHTS and CDR2 is YDEGEE. The junction had 16 bases not matched to a gene; V was cut back by 4 bases and J by 9 bases. This CDR3 region has 16 residues. This sample was taken from a study of blood T cell repertoires in COVID-19. Looking at the study overall: PBMCs, B-cell-depleted T cells, or T cells were the source of the cDNA or gDNA that made up the material.

Participants' own reports of clinical history determined their cohort assignment. Individuals in the exposed group had encountered a COVID-19 case within 2 weeks preceding study entry. In the source study's methods: The authors estimated nucleated cell counts from reference gene primer amplification. Here immunoSEQ multiplex PCR was the method, and the copy in TCRdb shows in-frame clones only, minus some. That table gives V, J and clone size, and the DNA gave D and trimming. The sample holds 350,000 or so clones, around nine tenths seen once. The chain is built from TRBV5-8 and TRBJ1-3; TRBD1 agrees at 7 bases. The sequence derives from a woman aged 25-40 years who had been exposed to COVID-19. The sample comprised PBMCs or T cells enriched from blood (not recorded which). Written as DNA, the CDR3 is TGTGCCAGCAGCCCGCGTCGGGCAGGGGGTGTCCGCACCATATATTTT. Amino acids: CASSPRRAGGVRTIYF.